This T cell receptor beta chain originates from a study of CD8+ T cells in alopecia areata. Whole-study context: Tofacitinib ran for 6 to 18 months before 6 months off drug.

cDNA serving as the sequencing template came from extracted, reverse transcribed RNA. The table came from immunoSEQ multiplex PCR; TCRdb's copy has only in-frame clones and leaves some out. There are 200,000 to 250,000 clones in the sample; 67% occur only once, and more than 0.95% lies in the top ten. It was from alopecia areata patients that lesional scalp punch biopsies and peripheral blood were collected. Overall study findings and caveats: Scalp data also include sequences from resident alphabeta T cells of normal skin.

This clone was counted a few times. What it binds is not known. Trimming cost V 0 bases and J 8 bases, with 11 bases left between them. Germline loops: CDR1 GTSNPN, CDR2 SVGIG (reference sequence). The CDR3 length is 13 residues. The source is a human donor with alopecia areata. Source: CD4+ T cells sorted from blood, taken at week 0. The J gene is TRBJ2-1, the V gene TRBV30; D may match TRBD1 or TRBD2 (7 bases each). For the CDR3, the DNA is TGTGCCTGGAGTGTACCAGGGGGGGATGAGCAGTTCTTC. Amino acid sequence: CAWSVPGGDEQFF.